This T cell receptor (beta chain) emerged from a study of beta chain features in type 1 diabetes. Study-wide context: Sorted cells, 90 million to 120 million in number, were examined across all samples.

In the case of this clone: Antigen: not known.

The sequenced template was cDNA made from the entire isolated RNA. Clones were read by immunoSEQ multiplex PCR, and TCRdb kept only the in-frame ones, dropping some. Of over 100,000 clones listed, approximately 39% were seen once; the top ten hold roughly 0.064%. Points from the study as a whole: It was among patients, rather than healthy donors, that naive, central memory and Treg TCRB repertoires appeared more similar. Because the template was cDNA, high-expressing cells might be over-represented.

Staining for CD45RO/CCR7/CD25/CD127/CD95/CD27 allowed sorting of CD4+ naive, central memory, regulatory and stem cell-like memory cells. The sequenced sample consisted of stem cell memory CD4+ T cells from blood. The receptor's source is a woman between 18 and 29 years old in good health.

This CDR3 reads CASSSLSGRAGEQYF. As DNA, the CDR3 is TGTGCCAGCAGCTCCTTAAGCGGGAGGGCGGGCGAGCAGTACTTC. This chain links TRBV7-6 with TRBJ2-7; 10 positions agree with TRBD2. J gave up 6 bases and V 4 bases, and 9 bases lay outside the gene matches. Germline CDR1 SGHVS, CDR2 FNYEAQ. The CDR3 consists of 15 residues.